Following are 2 T cell receptor beta chains from one sample sequenced in a study of blood T cell repertoires in COVID-19. Profiled with immunoSEQ multiplex PCR; TCRdb holds only in-frame clones, not every one. The sample lists under 65,000 clones; 87% were seen once. Sequenced: peripheral blood. These receptors were collected from a woman older than 75 with COVID-19, enrolled during active disease.

The chain carries TRBV6-5 and TRBJ2-7, with TRBD1 identical over 10 bases. The CDR3 is 13 residues long. J lost 3 bases, V lost 11 bases, and 7 bases had no gene match. The germline V gene encodes CDR1 MNHEY and CDR2 SVGAGI. The CDR3 spells CAYRGDRGYEQYF. DNA of the CDR3: TGTGCCTACCGGGGGGACAGGGGCTACGAGCAGTACTTC.

V and J are TRBV2 and TRBJ1-5; D not certain. The V end lost 4 bases, the J end lost 0 bases, and 7 bases lay between the germline ends. The CDR3 spans 14 residues. Germline V gene lookup returns CDR1 SNHLY and CDR2 FYNNEI. The CDR3 coding sequence is TGTGCCAGCAGTGGGCAGAATAGCAATCAGCCCCAGCATTTT. It yields the protein CASSGQNSNQPQHF.